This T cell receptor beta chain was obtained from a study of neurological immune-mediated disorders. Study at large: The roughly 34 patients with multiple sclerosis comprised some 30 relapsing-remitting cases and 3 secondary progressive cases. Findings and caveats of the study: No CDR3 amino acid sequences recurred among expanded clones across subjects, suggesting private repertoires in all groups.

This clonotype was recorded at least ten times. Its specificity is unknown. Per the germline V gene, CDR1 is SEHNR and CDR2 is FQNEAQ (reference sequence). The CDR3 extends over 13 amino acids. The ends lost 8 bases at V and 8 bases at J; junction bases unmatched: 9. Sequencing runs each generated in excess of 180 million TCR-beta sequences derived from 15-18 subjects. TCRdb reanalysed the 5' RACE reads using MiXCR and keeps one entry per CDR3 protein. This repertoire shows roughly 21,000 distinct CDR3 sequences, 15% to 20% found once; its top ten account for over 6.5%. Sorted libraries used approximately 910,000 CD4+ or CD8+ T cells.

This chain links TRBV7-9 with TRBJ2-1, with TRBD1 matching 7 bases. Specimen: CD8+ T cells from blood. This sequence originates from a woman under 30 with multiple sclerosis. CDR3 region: CASFTGVLDEQFF. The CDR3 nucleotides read TGTGCCAGCTTTACAGGGGTTCTGGATGAGCAGTTCTTC.